These T cell receptor beta chains were read from a single sample in a study of CD8 T cells in Susac syndrome. TCRdb independently ran MiXCR on the immunoSEQ multiplex PCR reads; one entry per CDR3 protein. Found here are 300,000 to 350,000 distinct CDR3 sequences, 92% of them singletons; the top ten hold 0.06% to 0.075%. The sequencing sample was made of CD4+ T cells from PBMCs. These receptors were obtained from a human donor with multiple sclerosis. CDR3s include the opening cysteine and the closing phenylalanine or tryptophan. The D gene is left open where the match is weak. Not every row has a clone size; where given, it reads once, few, many or a size class.

>TRBV20-1|TRBJ2-3|-|-
CSARPGTTDTQYF
TGCAGTGCTAGGCCGGGAACCACAGATACGCAGTATTTT
>TRBV7-2|TRBJ2-1|-|-
CASSLAAGVPYNEQFF
TGTGCCAGCAGCTTAGCGGCGGGTGTTCCCTACAATGAGCAGTTCTTC
>TRBV18|TRBJ2-7|-|-
CASSPDRTSYEQYF
TGTGCCAGCTCACCCGATCGGACCTCCTACGAGCAGTACTTC
>TRBV20-1|TRBJ2-5|-|-
CSASKMPVTETQYF
TGCAGTGCTAGTAAAATGCCAGTCACGGAGACCCAGTACTTC
>TRBV12-5|TRBJ2-3|-|-
CASAPKGISTDTQYF
TGTGCTAGTGCCCCTAAGGGGATTAGCACAGATACGCAGTATTTT
>TRBV19|TRBJ1-4|-|-
CASSPRHRGGEKLFF
TGTGCCAGTAGTCCCCGTCACCGGGGGGGCGAAAAACTGTTTTTT
>TRBV20-1|TRBJ1-5|-|TRBD1
CSARQGDNQPQHF
TGCAGTGCTCGACAGGGGGACAATCAGCCCCAGCATTTT
>TRBV6-5|TRBJ2-5|-|TRBD2
CASSWASGSQTQYF
TGTGCCAGCAGTTGGGCTAGCGGGAGTCAGACCCAGTACTTC
>TRBV2|TRBJ2-3|-|-
CASSETTAVSTDTQYF
TGTGCCAGCAGTGAAACCACGGCGGTTAGCACAGATACGCAGTATTTT
>TRBV7-9|TRBJ1-1|-|-
CASSLGTAVNTEAFF
TGTGCCAGCAGCTTAGGGACGGCGGTTAACACTGAAGCTTTCTTT
>TRBV4-1|TRBJ1-3|-|TRBD1
CASSQGRQGSGNTIYF
TGCGCCAGCAGCCAAGGCCGACAGGGTTCTGGAAACACCATATATTTT
>TRBV29-1|TRBJ1-5|-|TRBD1
CSVRTGVDQPQHF
TGCAGCGTAAGGACAGGGGTCGATCAGCCCCAGCATTTT
>TRBV7-9|TRBJ2-7|-|-
CASSSLTGSGDEQYF
TGTGCCAGCAGCTCACTCACAGGTTCGGGCGACGAGCAGTACTTC
>TRBV7-3|TRBJ2-1|-|TRBD2
CASSSGLAGAEQFF
TGTGCCAGCAGCTCTGGACTAGCGGGAGCGGAGCAGTTCTTC
>TRBV5-6|TRBJ2-6|-|-
CASSSIGGSRVGANVLTF
TGTGCCAGCAGCTCGATCGGGGGTAGTCGGGTCGGGGCCAACGTCCTGACTTTC
>TRBV7-9|TRBJ1-5|-|-
CASSAGGEQPQHF
TGTGCCAGCAGCGCGGGGGGCGAGCAGCCCCAGCATTTT
>TRBV29-1|TRBJ1-1|-|-
CSVWGQERAFF
TGCAGCGTTTGGGGCCAGGAGAGAGCTTTCTTT
>TRBV5-1|TRBJ1-1|-|-
CASLGAGEAFF
TGCGCCAGCTTGGGCGCGGGTGAAGCTTTCTTT
>TRBV7-9|TRBJ1-2|once|-
CASGGGGHGYTF
TGTGCCAGCGGAGGGGGGGGTCATGGCTACACCTTC
>TRBV30|TRBJ2-2|-|-
CAWRRDSVMGELFF
TGTGCCTGGAGGAGGGACTCCGTCATGGGGGAGCTGTTTTTT
>TRBV6-2/TRBV6-3|TRBJ2-1|once|TRBD2
CASSYGTSQFF
TGTGCCAGCAGTTACGGGACTAGCCAGTTCTTC
>TRBV19|TRBJ1-1|few|TRBD1
CASSGGTGGTEAFF
TGTGCCAGTAGTGGGGGGACAGGGGGCACTGAAGCTTTCTTT
>TRBV19|TRBJ1-1|-|-
CASSTQRNTEAFF
TGTGCCAGTAGTACACAGAGAAACACTGAAGCTTTCTTT
>TRBV20-1|TRBJ2-3|-|TRBD2
CSAKGLAGGPWRVDTQYF
TGCAGTGCCAAGGGACTAGCGGGAGGGCCTTGGAGGGTGGATACGCAGTATTTT
>TRBV24-1|TRBJ2-1|-|TRBD1
CATSDPGDRGTYNEQFF
TGTGCCACCAGTGATCCGGGGGACAGGGGGACCTACAATGAGCAGTTCTTC
>TRBV7-2|TRBJ2-7|-|-
CASSTPRADEQYF
TGTGCCAGCAGCACCCCTCGGGCGGACGAGCAGTACTTC
>TRBV12-3/TRBV12-4|TRBJ2-5|-|-
CASSFGSGWETQYF
TGTGCCAGCAGTTTTGGGAGTGGCTGGGAGACCCAGTACTTC
>TRBV3-1|TRBJ2-6|-|-
CASSVRGISSGANVLTF
TGTGCCAGCAGCGTCAGGGGCATAAGCTCTGGGGCCAACGTCCTGACTTTC
>TRBV5-1|TRBJ1-2|-|-
CASSLAETGRPFQGNYGYTF
TGCGCCAGCAGCTTGGCCGAGACAGGACGCCCCTTTCAAGGCAACTATGGCTACACCTTC
>TRBV28|TRBJ2-7|-|-
CASHGNSYEQYF
TGTGCCAGCCATGGGAACAGCTACGAGCAGTACTTC
>TRBV5-1|TRBJ2-3|-|TRBD2
CASSSGLAGVADTQYF
TGCGCCAGCAGCTCTGGATTAGCGGGCGTGGCAGATACGCAGTATTTT
>TRBV29-1|TRBJ2-1|once|-
CSADGISSYNEQFF
TGCAGCGCGGACGGGATTAGCTCCTACAATGAGCAGTTCTTC
>TRBV7-2|TRBJ1-5|-|-
CASSLVGGGGNQPQHF
TGTGCCAGCAGCTTAGTTGGCGGTGGGGGCAATCAGCCCCAGCATTTT
>TRBV12-3/TRBV12-4|TRBJ2-1|-|-
CASSARGGSYNEQFF
TGTGCCAGCAGTGCAAGAGGCGGCTCCTACAATGAGCAGTTCTTC
>TRBV19|TRBJ1-2|once|-
CASSTPTRDGYTF
TGTGCCAGTAGTACCCCCACCCGTGATGGCTACACCTTC
>TRBV7-8|TRBJ1-4|-|-
CASGAGRREKLFF
TGTGCCTCGGGGGCAGGGAGGAGGGAAAAACTGTTTTTT
>TRBV5-4|TRBJ1-3|-|-
CASSQLTELPGNTIYF
TGTGCCAGCAGCCAGCTTACCGAATTACCTGGAAACACCATATATTTT
>TRBV2|TRBJ1-2|-|-
CASSGYTSLDSYTF
TGTGCCAGCAGTGGTTATACATCGCTCGATAGCTACACCTTC
>TRBV5-1|TRBJ2-5|-|-
CASKDKGLPKTQYF
TGCGCCAGCAAGGATAAGGGGCTCCCGAAGACCCAGTACTTC
>TRBV7-9|TRBJ1-1|-|-
CASSGRTGSSVAFF
TGTGCCAGCAGCGGACGAACAGGGTCTTCGGTCGCTTTCTTT
>TRBV19|TRBJ2-3|once|-
CASSKPGASVAVDTQYF
TGTGCCAGTAGTAAACCAGGAGCCTCGGTGGCGGTCGATACGCAGTATTTT
>TRBV11-2|TRBJ2-5|-|-
CASSLNPDYQETQYF
TGTGCCAGCAGCTTAAACCCGGATTACCAAGAGACCCAGTACTTC
>TRBV12-3/TRBV12-4|TRBJ2-5|few|TRBD2
CASSFPGGTQYF
TGTGCCAGCAGTTTTCCGGGAGGGACCCAGTACTTC
>TRBV5-1|TRBJ2-2|-|TRBD1
CASSWGTGRNTGELFF
TGCGCCAGCAGCTGGGGGACAGGGAGGAACACCGGGGAGCTGTTTTTT